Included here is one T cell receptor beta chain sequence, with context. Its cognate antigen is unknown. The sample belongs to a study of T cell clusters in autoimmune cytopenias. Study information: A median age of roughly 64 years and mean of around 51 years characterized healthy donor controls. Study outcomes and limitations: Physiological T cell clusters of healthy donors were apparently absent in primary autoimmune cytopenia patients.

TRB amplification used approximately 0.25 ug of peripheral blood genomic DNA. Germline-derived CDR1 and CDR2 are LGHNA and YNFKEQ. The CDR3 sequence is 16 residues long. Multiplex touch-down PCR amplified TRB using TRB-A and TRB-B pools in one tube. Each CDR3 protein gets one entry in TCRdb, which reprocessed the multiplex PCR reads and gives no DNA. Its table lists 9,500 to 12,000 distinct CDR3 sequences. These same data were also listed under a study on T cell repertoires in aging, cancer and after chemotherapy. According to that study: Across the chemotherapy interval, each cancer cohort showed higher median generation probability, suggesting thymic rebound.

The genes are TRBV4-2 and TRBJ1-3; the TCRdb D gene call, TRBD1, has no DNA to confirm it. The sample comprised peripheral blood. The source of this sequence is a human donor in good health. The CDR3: CASSQLTGSSGNTIYF.